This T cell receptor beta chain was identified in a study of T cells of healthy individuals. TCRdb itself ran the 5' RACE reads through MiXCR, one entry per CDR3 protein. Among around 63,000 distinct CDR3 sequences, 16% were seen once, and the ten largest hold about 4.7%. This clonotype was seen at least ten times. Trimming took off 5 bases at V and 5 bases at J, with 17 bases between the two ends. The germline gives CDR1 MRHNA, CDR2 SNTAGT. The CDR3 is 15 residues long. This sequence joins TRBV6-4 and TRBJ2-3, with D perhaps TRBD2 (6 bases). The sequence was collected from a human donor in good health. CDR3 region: CASSPQSGVGDTQYF. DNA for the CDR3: TGTGCCAGCAGTCCACAGTCGGGAGTAGGAGATACGCAGTATTTT.